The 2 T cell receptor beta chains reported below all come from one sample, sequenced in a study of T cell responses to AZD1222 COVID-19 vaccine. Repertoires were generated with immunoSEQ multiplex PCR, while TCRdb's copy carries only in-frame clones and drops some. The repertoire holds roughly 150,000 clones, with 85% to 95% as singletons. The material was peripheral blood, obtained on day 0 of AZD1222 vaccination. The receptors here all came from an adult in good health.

The CDR3 DNA reads TGTGCCAGCAGTTGGGACAGCAATCAGCCCCAGCATTTT. Translation: CASSWDSNQPQHF. The J gene is TRBJ1-5, the V gene TRBV28; a weak D match, TRBD1 (5 bases). CDR1 is MDHEN and CDR2 is SYDVKM in the germline V gene. Trimming took 4 bases from V and 1 from J, leaving 5 bases between them. The CDR3 is made up of 13 amino acids.

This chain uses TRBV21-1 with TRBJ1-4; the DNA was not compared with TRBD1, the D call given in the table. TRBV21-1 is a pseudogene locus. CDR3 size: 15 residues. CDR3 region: CASSSWDRGGEKLFF. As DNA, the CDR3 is TGTGCCAGCAGCTCGTGGGACAGGGGTGGTGAAAAACTGTTTTTT.